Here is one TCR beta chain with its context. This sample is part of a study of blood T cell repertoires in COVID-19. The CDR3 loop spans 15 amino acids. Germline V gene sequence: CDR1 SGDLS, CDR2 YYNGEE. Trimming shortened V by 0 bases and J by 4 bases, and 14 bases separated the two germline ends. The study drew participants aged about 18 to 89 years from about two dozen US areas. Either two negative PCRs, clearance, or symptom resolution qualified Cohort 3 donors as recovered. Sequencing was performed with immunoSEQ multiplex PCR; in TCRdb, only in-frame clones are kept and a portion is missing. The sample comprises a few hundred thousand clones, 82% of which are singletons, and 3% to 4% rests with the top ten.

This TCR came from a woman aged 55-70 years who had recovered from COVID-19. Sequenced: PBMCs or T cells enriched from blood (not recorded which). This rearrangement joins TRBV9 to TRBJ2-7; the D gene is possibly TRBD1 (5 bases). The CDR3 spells CASSVAQGFFYEQYF. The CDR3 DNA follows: TGTGCCAGCAGCGTAGCCCAGGGTTTCTTTTACGAGCAGTACTTC.